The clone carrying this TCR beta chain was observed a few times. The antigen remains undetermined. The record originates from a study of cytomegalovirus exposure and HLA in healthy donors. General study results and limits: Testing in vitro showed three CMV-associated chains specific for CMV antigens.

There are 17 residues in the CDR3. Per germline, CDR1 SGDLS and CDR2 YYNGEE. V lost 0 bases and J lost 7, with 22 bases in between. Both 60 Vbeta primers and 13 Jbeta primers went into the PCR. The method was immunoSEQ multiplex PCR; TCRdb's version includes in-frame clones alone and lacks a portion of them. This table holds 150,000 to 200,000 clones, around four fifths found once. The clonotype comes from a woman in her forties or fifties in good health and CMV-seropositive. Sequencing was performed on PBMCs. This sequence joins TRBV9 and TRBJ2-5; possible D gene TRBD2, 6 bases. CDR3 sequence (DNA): TGTGCCAGCAGCGTAGCCCCCCAAATGGACGTGGGGGGGACCCAGTACTTC. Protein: CASSVAPQMDVGGTQYF.